One and the same sample provided the 31 T cell receptor beta chains below, sequenced in a study of cytomegalovirus exposure and HLA in healthy donors. A multiplex PCR was run with 60 Vbeta primers and 13 Jbeta primers. The assay was immunoSEQ multiplex PCR, and TCRdb's table has in-frame clones only and misses some. Of some 150,000 clones in the sample, roughly 72% were seen once. Specimen: PBMCs. The receptor set was obtained from a woman aged 30 to 39 in good health and CMV-seropositive.

This chain's CDR3 is CASSLDWRATEAFF. The DNA for the CDR3 is TGTGCCAGCAGCTTAGACTGGCGGGCCACTGAAGCTTTCTTT. The chain has TRBV7-2 and TRBJ1-1, with D uncertain. V lost 1 base and J lost 4, with 10 bases in between. Germline values: CDR1 SGHTA, CDR2 FQGNSA. This CDR3 region has 14 residues.

This clone is a singleton in its sample. The chain recombines TRBV6-1 with TRBJ2-2; 10 nucleotides align to TRBD2. V lost 1 base and J lost 5; bases outside the gene matches: 10. In germline, CDR1 is MNHNS, CDR2 SASEGT. This CDR3 region has 18 residues. CDR3 coding DNA: TGTGCCAGCAGTGAAGGCCTACTAGCGGGGATTGGGACCGGGGAGCTGTTTTTT. It specifies CASSEGLLAGIGTGELFF.

This clone was counted a single time. The V gene is TRBV19, the J gene TRBJ1-1; D is perhaps TRBD1 (5 bases). V was shortened by 6 bases and J by 0 bases, with 20 bases between the two germline ends. The CDR3 loop spans 17 amino acids. CDR1 LNHDA and CDR2 SQIVND come from the germline V gene (reference sequence). The CDR3 DNA sequence: TGTGCCAGTAGCCCAGGGAATCTTGCGTCCCTGAACACTGAAGCTTTCTTT. Translation: CASSPGNLASLNTEAFF.

This chain uses TRBV27 with TRBJ2-1; TRBD2 matches 10 bases. The CDR3 is 15 residues long. The germline V gene encodes CDR1 MNHEY and CDR2 SMNVEV (reference sequence). Trimming cost V 3 bases and J 2 bases; bases outside gene matches: 1. Written as DNA, the CDR3 is TGTGCCAGCAGTTTTACTAGCGGGACCTACAATGAGCAGTTCTTC. Protein: CASSFTSGTYNEQFF.

V gene TRBV7-2 combines with J gene TRBJ2-4; D may be TRBD2 (7 bases). Trimming took 1 base from V and 3 from J, leaving 13 bases between them. There are 16 residues in the CDR3. CDR1 is SGHTA, CDR2 FQGNSA, per germline. Here the CDR3 DNA reads TGTGCCAGCAGCTTAGACCGGGGGGCCATCAAAAACATTCAGTACTTC. The encoded protein is CASSLDRGAIKNIQYF.

V and J are TRBV23-1 and TRBJ1-2; D gene unclear. TRBV23-1 carries the ORF label, with uncertain function. CDR3 length: 16 residues. V lost 0 bases, J lost 5 bases, and 16 bases lay in between. CDR3 sequence (DNA): TGCGCCAGCAGTCAATCATGGCCGTTTATTCCGTATGGCTACACCTTC. This gives the protein CASSQSWPFIPYGYTF.

The chain has TRBV5-1 and TRBJ2-5; 7 nucleotides match TRBD1. The CDR3 has 15 amino acids. V was pared by 1 base and J by 0 bases, with 3 bases of the junction left unmatched. Looked up from germline, CDR1 is SGHRS and CDR2 is YFSETQ. CDR3: CASSLNRGDQETQYF. Here the CDR3 DNA reads TGCGCCAGCAGCTTGAACAGGGGTGACCAAGAGACCCAGTACTTC.

V is TRBV28 and J is TRBJ1-4; possible D gene TRBD1, 5 bases. V lost 4 bases to trimming and J lost 8 bases, with 17 bases between them. From germline, CDR1 is MDHEN and CDR2 SYDVKM. CDR3 length: 15 residues. This CDR3 reads CASSSAMGPGEKLFF. In nucleotides, the CDR3 is TGTGCCAGCAGTTCCGCGATGGGGCCTGGGGAAAAACTGTTTTTT.

This clone has just a few counts. V gene TRBV5-1 combines with J gene TRBJ2-7; D may be TRBD1 (5 bases). Germline CDR1 and CDR2: SGHRS and YFSETQ. Between the trimmed V and J ends, which lost 5 bases and 0 bases, there was a span of 12 bases. The CDR3 sequence is 14 residues long. This chain's CDR3 is CASRPRQFSYEQYF. For the CDR3, the DNA is TGCGCCAGCAGACCGAGACAGTTCTCCTACGAGCAGTACTTC.

The rearrangement joins TRBV19 to TRBJ1-2; TRBD1 agrees at 10 bases. The CDR3 sequence is 14 residues long. Germline CDR1 and CDR2: LNHDA and SQIVND (reference sequence). V shed 8 bases, J shed 5 bases, and the junction held 8 bases outside the gene matches. The CDR3 region is CASGGTGERYGYTF. CDR3 nucleotides: TGTGCCAGTGGAGGGACAGGGGAGCGGTATGGCTACACCTTC.

V is TRBV28 and J is TRBJ1-5; D is possibly TRBD1 (5 bases). Per the germline V gene, CDR1 is MDHEN and CDR2 is SYDVKM. V lost 4 bases, J lost 7 bases, and 20 bases lay in between. This CDR3 has 16 amino acids. CDR3 DNA sequence: TGTGCCAGCAGTTCAACCGGGACGGGGGAGAGGCAGCCCCAGCATTTT. Its protein is CASSSTGTGERQPQHF.

The chain has TRBV7-8 and TRBJ2-1; the match to TRBD2 covers 9 bases. The CDR3 contains 17 residues. The trim removed 5 bases at V and 10 bases at J, leaving 18 bases unmatched. Germline loops: CDR1 SGHVS, CDR2 FQNEAQ. CDR3 in DNA: TGTGCCAGCAGCCCAACGTCGGGTAGCGGGAGTTCTTTAGAGCAGTTCTTC. As protein: CASSPTSGSGSSLEQFF. Variable domain in full (rest from reference TRBV7-8 and TRBJ2-1): GAGVSQSPRYKVAKRGQDVALRCDPISGHVSLFWYQQALGQGPEFLTYFQNEAQLDKSGLPSDRFFAERPEGSVSTLKIQRTQQEDSAVYLCASSPTSGSGSSLEQFFGPGTRLTVL.

In DNA, the CDR3 is TGTGCCACCAGCAGAGGCAGTCTCCGGGCAGGGGGCTCGGGAGAGACCCAGTACTTC. Translation: CATSRGSLRAGGSGETQYF. The V and J genes are TRBV15 and TRBJ2-5; 8 bases map to TRBD1. This CDR3 comprises 19 residues. V lost 1 base to trimming and J lost 4 bases; unmatched junction nucleotides: 17. From germline, CDR1 is LNHNV and CDR2 YYDKDF (reference sequence).

V and J are TRBV29-1 and TRBJ2-3; 7 bases line up with TRBD2. CDR3 length equals 15 residues. The ends lost 1 base at V and 3 bases at J; junction bases unmatched: 7. Germline assignment: CDR1 SQVTM and CDR2 ANQGSEA. CDR3 sequence (DNA): TGCAGCGTTGAAGGGAGTGTGGGGGGGACAGATACGCAGTATTTT. This sequence encodes CSVEGSVGGTDTQYF.

The chain carries TRBV16 and TRBJ1-1; D unresolved. CDR3 length: 14 residues. Trimming pared 0 bases from V and 10 bases from J, leaving 15 bases between. Per the germline V gene, CDR1 is KGHSY and CDR2 is FQNENV. CDR3 DNA: TGTGCCAGCAGCCAATCGATTGGCGGGGTACGAGCTTTCTTT. Translating gives CASSQSIGGVRAFF. The full variable domain, in which reference TRBV16 and TRBJ1-1 provide the parts outside the CDR3, is GEEVAQTPKHLVRGEGQKAKLYCAPIKGHSYVFWYQQVLKNEFKFLISFQNENVFDETGMPKERFSAKCLPNSPCSLEIQATKLEDSAVYFCASSQSIGGVRAFFGQGTRLTVV.

The chain is built from TRBV6-5 and TRBJ2-1; possible D gene TRBD2, 5 bases. CDR3 length equals 15 residues. Germline V gene data show CDR1 as MNHEY and CDR2 as SVGAGI. Trimming pared 6 bases from V and 0 bases from J, leaving 12 bases between. Here the CDR3 reads CASRPWTASYNEQFF. CDR3 coding DNA: TGTGCCAGCAGGCCTTGGACTGCCTCCTACAATGAGCAGTTCTTC.

This clone appeared once. The rearrangement links TRBV28 to TRBJ1-1; possible D gene TRBD1, 5 bases. This CDR3 has 13 residues. CDR1 and CDR2 (germline): MDHEN, SYDVKM. Trimming took 8 bases from V and 4 from J, leaving 14 bases between them. Here the CDR3 DNA reads TGTGCCAGCCGGGGGGTTTTGGGCACTGAAGCTTTCTTT. Its protein is CASRGVLGTEAFF.

J is TRBJ2-1 and V is TRBV27, with 11 bases matching TRBD2. Germline CDR1 and CDR2: MNHEY and SMNVEV (reference sequence). This CDR3 has 16 residues. The V segment lost 5 bases and the J segment 2 bases; nucleotides outside the gene matches: 5. As DNA, the CDR3 is TGTGCCAGCAGTCCATCGACTAGCGGGACCTACAATGAGCAGTTCTTC. This encodes CASSPSTSGTYNEQFF.

This sequence joins TRBV19 and TRBJ1-2; D gene unclear. The CDR3 consists of 12 residues. The ends were cut back, 7 bases at V and 3 bases at J, with 9 bases in the middle. Per germline, CDR1 LNHDA and CDR2 SQIVND (reference sequence). The CDR3 DNA follows: TGTGCCAGTAACCCGGGGTACTATGGCTACACCTTC. It is translated as CASNPGYYGYTF.

The rearrangement joins TRBV21-1 to TRBJ1-1; TRBD1 was called by the table and not checked on the DNA. TRBV21-1 counts as a pseudogene. The CDR3 loop spans 15 amino acids. CDR3 region: CASSKMEGAGTEAFF. CDR3 nucleotide sequence: TGTGCCAGCAGCAAAATGGAGGGGGCTGGCACTGAAGCTTTCTTT.

The genes are TRBV9 and TRBJ2-1; D is unresolved. The germline gives CDR1 SGDLS, CDR2 YYNGEE. V was pared by 0 bases and J by 4 bases, with 5 bases between. This CDR3 is built from 13 residues. The CDR3 region has the DNA TGTGCCAGCAGCGTAGTAGATTACAATGAGCAGTTCTTC. Its protein product is CASSVVDYNEQFF.

The chain joins TRBV5-8 to TRBJ1-2, with a weak D call TRBD1 (5 bases). Germline assignment: CDR1 SGHTS and CDR2 YDEGEE. V was trimmed by 1 base and J by 7 bases, leaving 14 bases between them. The CDR3 is 14 residues long. The CDR3 coding sequence is TGTGCCAGCAGCTTGCCCAGGGCGTTCTTTGGCTACACCTTC. It specifies CASSLPRAFFGYTF. The full variable domain, rest sourced from reference TRBV5-8 and TRBJ1-2, is EAGVTQSPTHLIKTRGQQATLRCSPISGHTSVYWYQQALGLGLQFLLWYDEGEERNRGNFPPRFSGRQFPNYSSELNVNALELEDSALYLCASSLPRAFFGYTFGSGTRLTVV.

V is TRBV2 and J is TRBJ2-3; D gene uncertain. The CDR3 is 12 amino acids. Germline loops: CDR1 SNHLY, CDR2 FYNNEI. V was shortened by 4 bases and J by 4 bases, with 6 bases between the two germline ends. This CDR3 is CASSASPDTQYF. In nucleotides, the CDR3 is TGTGCCAGCAGTGCGAGCCCAGATACGCAGTATTTT.

This clone was detected once. The rearrangement links TRBV10-3 to TRBJ1-6; D remains ambiguous. The germline V and J ends were trimmed by 0 bases and 7 bases, with 13 bases remaining between them. This CDR3 region has 16 residues. CDR1 and CDR2 from the germline V gene are ENHRY and SYGVKD. The CDR3 is CAISESPPAGNSPLHF. Here the CDR3 DNA reads TGTGCCATCAGTGAGTCGCCGCCCGCGGGGAATTCACCCCTCCACTTT.

The genes are TRBV7-2 and TRBJ1-5; D not certain. V shed 1 base and J shed 1 base, with 8 bases lying between them. The CDR3 is 15 residues long. From germline, CDR1 is SGHTA and CDR2 FQGNSA. The CDR3 DNA follows: TGTGCCAGCAGCTTAGGGACGGGAAGCAATCAGCCCCAGCATTTT. It encodes CASSLGTGSNQPQHF.

The chain recombines TRBV10-3 with TRBJ1-4; D remains unclear. The germline gives CDR1 ENHRY, CDR2 SYGVKD. The CDR3 is 15 residues long. V gave up 6 bases and J gave up 0 bases, with 11 bases separating them. The CDR3 spells CAISRDSPTNEKLFF. CDR3 DNA sequence: TGTGCCATCAGCCGGGATTCCCCAACTAATGAAAAACTGTTTTTT.

V is TRBV7-8 and J is TRBJ1-1; the D is unclear. The CDR3 runs to 15 residues. CDR1 and CDR2 (germline): SGHVS, FQNEAQ. Trimming pared 6 bases from V and 1 base from J, leaving 15 bases between. The CDR3 sequence is CASREAEQTNTEAFF. As DNA, the CDR3 is TGTGCCAGCAGAGAGGCGGAACAAACGAACACTGAAGCTTTCTTT.

The chain uses TRBV29-1 and TRBJ1-2; 8 bases fit TRBD1. The J segment lost 7 bases and the V segment lost 7 bases, leaving 17 bases of the junction unmatched. Per germline, CDR1 SQVTM and CDR2 ANQGSEA. This CDR3 is built from 15 residues. The CDR3 DNA reads as TGCAGCGCGCGCTCCGGGACAGGTCGGCCGGGTGGCTACACCTTC. Translated, it gives CSARSGTGRPGGYTF.

As regards this clone: This same CDR3 is encoded by further DNA sequences in the sample. This sequence joins TRBV5-4 and TRBJ2-5; no firm D call. The CDR3 loop spans 13 amino acids. V lost 0 bases, J lost 1 base, and 4 bases lay in between. Germline CDR1 is SGHNT and CDR2 is YYREEE (reference sequence). The CDR3 DNA follows: TGTGCCAGCAGCTTGGCCAGCCAAGAGACCCAGTACTTC. As protein: CASSLASQETQYF.

This chain uses TRBV9 with TRBJ2-3; TRBD1 is a possible D gene (5 bases). Germline lookup yields CDR1 SGDLS and CDR2 YYNGEE. The CDR3 is made up of 16 amino acids. V dropped 0 bases and J dropped 0 bases, with 11 bases sitting between them. The CDR3 DNA sequence: TGTGCCAGCAGCGTAGTAGGGGCTACTAGCACAGATACGCAGTATTTT. This encodes CASSVVGATSTDTQYF.

The genes are TRBV6-5 and TRBJ1-2; D is possibly TRBD1 (5 bases). The V and J ends lost 6 bases and 0 bases respectively, with 11 bases between them. The V gene's germline CDR1 is MNHEY and CDR2 SVGAGI. The CDR3 runs to 14 residues. This CDR3 is CASSDRGTNYGYTF. DNA for the CDR3: TGTGCCAGCAGCGACCGGGGGACTAACTATGGCTACACCTTC.